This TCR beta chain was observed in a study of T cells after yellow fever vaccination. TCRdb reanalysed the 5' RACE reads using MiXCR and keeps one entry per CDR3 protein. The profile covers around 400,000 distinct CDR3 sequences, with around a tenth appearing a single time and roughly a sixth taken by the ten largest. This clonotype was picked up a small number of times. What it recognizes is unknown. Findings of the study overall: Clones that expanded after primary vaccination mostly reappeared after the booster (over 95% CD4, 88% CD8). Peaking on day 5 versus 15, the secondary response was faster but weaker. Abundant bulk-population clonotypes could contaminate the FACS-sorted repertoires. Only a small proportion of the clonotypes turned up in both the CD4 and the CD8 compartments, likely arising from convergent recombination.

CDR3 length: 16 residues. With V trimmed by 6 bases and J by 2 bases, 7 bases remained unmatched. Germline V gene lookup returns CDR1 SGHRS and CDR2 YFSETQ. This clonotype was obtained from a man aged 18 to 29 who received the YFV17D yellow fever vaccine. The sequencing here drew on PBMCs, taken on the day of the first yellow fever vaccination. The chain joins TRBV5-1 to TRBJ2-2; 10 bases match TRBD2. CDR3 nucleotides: TGCGCCAGCATCGACCTAGCGGGGGCAAACACCGGGGAGCTGTTTTTT. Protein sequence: CASIDLAGANTGELFF. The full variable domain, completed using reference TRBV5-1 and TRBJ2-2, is KAGVTQTPRYLIKTRGQQVTLSCSPISGHRSVSWYQQTPGQGLQFLFEYFSETQRNKGNFPGRFSGRQFSNSRSEMNVSTLELGDSALYLCASIDLAGANTGELFFGEGSRLTVL.